This TCR beta chain comes out of a study of shared T cell receptors in the human thymus. The V gene end was trimmed by 2 bases and the J gene end by 2 bases; junction bases not matched to a gene: 12. The CDR3 is 20 amino acids. Looked up from germline, CDR1 is MGHRA and CDR2 is YSYEKL. The protocol was immunoSEQ multiplex PCR, while the TCRdb copy is restricted to in-frame clones and leaves out a portion. Seen here are 540,000 or so clones, approximately 78% observed once, and the top ten hold 0.01% to 0.015%. Separately, the same data were catalogued under a study of human thymus T cells. That work contributes: Healthy Finnish infants having corrective surgery for congenital heart defects served as donors. Related work found strong thymic repertoire overlap between unrelated individuals.

This receptor was obtained from a boy in the first two years of life with a congenital heart defect. The V gene is TRBV4-1, the J gene TRBJ2-3, with TRBD2 matching 14 bases. Sequencing used thymocytes. The CDR3: CASSQTTGTSGSPLTDTQYF. In DNA form, the CDR3 reads TGCGCCAGCAGCCAAACCACCGGGACTAGCGGGAGCCCACTCACAGATACGCAGTATTTT.